What follows describes a single T cell receptor (beta chain). The antigen remains undetermined. Profiling relied on immunoSEQ multiplex PCR, and the TCRdb table lists in-frame clones only, not all of them. The sample carries approximately 350,000 clones, about 83% recorded once. Trimming took off 0 bases at V and 2 bases at J, with 11 bases between the two ends. The CDR3 loop spans 15 amino acids. The germline CDR1 and CDR2 sequences are SGDLS and YYNGEE. Treatment meaning: some 19 received Ad26.COV2.S at low or high dose, single or two shots; about five received placebo; per-sample allocation not given. Day 63 following the first vaccine or placebo injection was when the samples were taken. In Boston, an adult donor aged 18-55 years took part. The data stem from a study of Ad26.COV2.S vaccination and SARS-CoV-2 variants. The overall study: Recipients of Ad26.COV2.S got it intramuscularly, once or twice 56 days apart.

General study results and limits: Comparability of non-spike TCR breadth was observed across vaccine and placebo recipients. TCR breadth and depth analyses may have underestimated total T cell responses.

The source material was peripheral blood, sampled in a trial of Ad26.COV2.S vaccine versus placebo. The receptor was isolated from a person between 18 and 65 years old who received the Ad26.COV2.S COVID-19 vaccine or a placebo. The J gene is TRBJ1-2, the V gene TRBV9, with D unclear. The CDR3 protein is CASSVEGLENYGYTF. Written as DNA, the CDR3 is TGTGCCAGCAGCGTAGAAGGCTTAGAGAACTATGGCTACACCTTC.